Below are 30 T cell receptor beta chains sequenced from a single sample in a study of shared clonotypes between healthy human individuals (dated by TCRdb to about 2020). The library was made by the immunoSEQ multiplex PCR assay. TCRdb mirrors the immuneACCESS table, restricted to in-frame sequences. Some clones are absent from its copies; in checked studies, under half trace to an unresolved V gene, and the reason for the others is unknown. The sample yields roughly 500,000 clones; about 96% were counted once. The ten largest clones take up about 0.06% of the sample. Sequenced material: naive CD4+ T cells sorted from blood. What this sample's cell subset or site label stands for: CD45RA+ positively selected. Receptors originate from a woman under 40 in good health.

J is TRBJ2-7 and V is TRBV14; D could derive from TRBD1 or TRBD2 (5 bases each). V dropped 1 base and J dropped 1 base, with 8 bases sitting between them. The germline CDR1 and CDR2 sequences are SGHDN and FVKESK. There are 14 residues in the CDR3. The CDR3 protein is CASSQGWGSYEQYF. CDR3 coding DNA: TGTGCCAGCAGCCAAGGGTGGGGGTCCTACGAGCAGTACTTC.

The chain employs TRBV7-3 and TRBJ1-5, with D unresolved. V lost 1 base and J 0 bases, leaving 16 bases between the germline ends. Germline CDR1 SGHTA, CDR2 FQGTGA. The CDR3 extends over 18 amino acids. CDR3 sequence reads: CASSLIWAEKYSNQPQHF. CDR3 coding DNA: TGTGCCAGCAGCTTAATATGGGCAGAAAAATATAGCAATCAGCCCCAGCATTTT.

The chain couples TRBV7-9 to TRBJ2-7, with D unclear. Germline-derived CDR1 and CDR2 are SEHNR and FQNEAQ (reference sequence). With 7 bases removed from V and 5 bases from J, the gap between germline ends came to 9 bases. The CDR3 length is 11 residues. The CDR3 DNA reads as TGTGCCAGCACGATCCGAGACGAGCAGTACTTC. Translated, it gives CASTIRDEQYF. Supplemented by reference TRBV7-9 and TRBJ2-7, the full variable domain reads DTGVSQNPRHKITKRGQNVTFRCDPISEHNRLYWYRQTLGQGPEFLTYFQNEAQLEKSRLLSDRFSAERPKGSFSTLEIQRTEQGDSAMYLCASTIRDEQYFGPGTRLTVT.

The V gene is TRBV10-1, the J gene TRBJ2-1; 7 bases are shared with TRBD2. Germline V gives CDR1 WNHNN, CDR2 SYGVQD (reference sequence). V lost 6 bases to trimming and J lost 2 bases; unmatched junction nucleotides: 7. This CDR3 is built from 15 residues. The CDR3 bases are TGCGCCAGCAGCCCCTCGGGAGGCCCCTACAATGAGCAGTTCTTC. It translates to CASSPSGGPYNEQFF.

The chain links TRBV28 to TRBJ2-5; perhaps TRBD2 as D (5 bases). Germline V gene lookup returns CDR1 MDHEN and CDR2 SYDVKM. The CDR3 has 15 amino acids. V was cut by 2 bases and J by 5 bases, with 15 bases left in between. This CDR3 is CASSLPQSPGETQYF. CDR3 sequence (DNA): TGTGCCAGCAGTTTACCCCAGTCCCCGGGGGAGACCCAGTACTTC.

V is TRBV7-6 and J is TRBJ2-5; D gene ambiguous. The CDR3 runs 12 residues. Trimming cost V 1 base and J 5 bases, with 5 bases left between them. The germline gives CDR1 SGHVS, CDR2 FNYEAQ. CDR3 coding DNA: TGTGCCAGCAGCTTAGATCGGGAGACCCAGTACTTC. Residues: CASSLDRETQYF.

The gene calls are TRBV5-1 and TRBJ2-7, with D possibly called TRBD1 or TRBD2 (5 bases each). Germline V lookup: CDR1 SGHRS, CDR2 YFSETQ. The CDR3 extends over 17 amino acids. V was clipped by 0 bases and J by 2 bases, with 18 bases between them. The CDR3 sequence is CASSLDGTLLLTYEQYF. The CDR3 DNA sequence: TGCGCCAGCAGCTTGGATGGGACCCTACTTCTGACCTACGAGCAGTACTTC.

The chain has TRBV18 and TRBJ2-7; 8 bases are shared with TRBD1. CDR3 length: 13 amino acids. Germline CDR1 KGHSH, CDR2 LQKENI. Trimming at V came to 4 bases and at J to 6 bases, leaving 5 bases not matched to a gene. CDR3 nucleotide sequence: TGTGCCAGCTCACTAGACAGGGGCGGCGAGCAGTACTTC. Protein product: CASSLDRGGEQYF.

This clone was counted a single time. V gene TRBV28 combines with J gene TRBJ2-7; D remains ambiguous. The CDR3 extends over 14 amino acids. V dropped 3 bases and J dropped 2 bases, with 11 bases sitting between them. Germline V gives CDR1 MDHEN, CDR2 SYDVKM. For the CDR3, the DNA is TGTGCCAGCAGTTTTTTACTGGAAACCTACGAGCAGTACTTC. This codes for CASSFLLETYEQYF.

The V call is TRBV13, the J call TRBJ2-3; unclear D gene. Germline assignment: CDR1 PRHDT and CDR2 FYEKMQ (reference sequence). The CDR3 runs to 12 residues. The V end lost 5 bases, the J end lost 7 bases, and 10 bases lay between the germline ends. CDR3 amino acids: CASSGSRNTQYF. DNA of the CDR3: TGTGCCAGCAGCGGGTCCAGGAATACGCAGTATTTT.

This clone is a singleton in its sample. The V gene is TRBV28, the J gene TRBJ1-2, with 9 bases identical to TRBD1. Germline assignment: CDR1 MDHEN and CDR2 SYDVKM. The CDR3 is made up of 14 amino acids. The V segment lost 5 bases and the J segment 7 bases; nucleotides outside the gene matches: 8. CDR3 coding DNA: TGTGCCAGCAGTGTTGGGACAGGGCTCAGTGGCTACACCTTC. Encoded protein: CASSVGTGLSGYTF.

This sequence joins TRBV5-1 and TRBJ1-1; 8 nucleotides agree with TRBD1. V shed 1 base, J shed 3 bases, and the junction held 5 bases outside the gene matches. In germline, CDR1 is SGHRS, CDR2 YFSETQ. This CDR3 spans 15 amino acids. The CDR3 loop reads CASSLTGGLDTEAFF. CDR3 DNA sequence: TGCGCCAGCAGCTTGACAGGGGGATTGGACACTGAAGCTTTCTTT.

The V call is TRBV18, the J call TRBJ2-2; TRBD1 agrees at 8 bases. V was pared by 6 bases and J by 3 bases, with 12 bases of the junction left unmatched. The germline V gene has CDR1 KGHSH and CDR2 LQKENI. CDR3 length: 17 amino acids. DNA for the CDR3: TGTGCCAGCTCCCAAGCAGGGGGCTGGCGTGACACCGGGGAGCTGTTTTTT. Its translation: CASSQAGGWRDTGELFF.

For this clone: Distinct nucleotide sequences in the sample also encode this CDR3. The rearrangement joins TRBV6-5 to TRBJ1-2; no definite D call. CDR1 and CDR2 from the germline V gene are MNHEY and SVGAGI. This CDR3 region has 11 residues. V lost 5 bases, J lost 3 bases, and 4 bases lay in between. The CDR3 sequence is CASSNYYGYTF. CDR3 nucleotide sequence: TGTGCCAGCAGTAACTACTATGGCTACACCTTC.

This rearrangement joins TRBV28 to TRBJ1-4, with 9 bases matching TRBD1. The CDR3 is made up of 19 amino acids. Looked up from germline, CDR1 is MDHEN and CDR2 is SYDVKM. Trimming removed 5 bases from V and 5 bases from J; junction bases left unmatched: 18. The CDR3 DNA follows: TGTGCCAGCAGTATGATGAACAGGGGGCTGGGGAATTCGAATGAAAAACTGTTTTTT. Its protein is CASSMMNRGLGNSNEKLFF.

V is TRBV12-5 and J is TRBJ2-2, with 7 bases lining up with TRBD1. CDR1 is LGHNT, CDR2 FRNRAP, per germline. With 0 bases clipped from V and 2 bases from J, the junction kept 12 bases outside the gene matches. The CDR3 is made up of 19 amino acids. The CDR3 bases are TGTGCTAGTGGTTTGGTAGAGAAGGGGGCTTTAATTAACACCGGGGAGCTGTTTTTT. Residues: CASGLVEKGALINTGELFF.

The rearrangement links TRBV5-4 to TRBJ2-2; D is possibly TRBD1 (7 bases). In germline, CDR1 is SGHNT, CDR2 YYREEE (reference sequence). V was clipped by 4 bases and J by 3 bases, with 13 bases between them. The CDR3 length is 15 residues. The CDR3 sequence: CASSQGGQYTGELFF. CDR3 sequence (DNA): TGTGCCAGCAGCCAGGGGGGTCAGTACACCGGGGAGCTGTTTTTT.

V gene TRBV4-2 combines with J gene TRBJ2-3; 9 bases map to TRBD2. J gave up 4 bases and V 2 bases, and 10 bases lay outside the gene matches. This CDR3 is 17 amino acids long. Germline V gives CDR1 LGHNA, CDR2 YNFKEQ. The CDR3 is CASSQTGIAGAPDTQYF. The DNA for the CDR3 is TGTGCCAGCAGCCAAACCGGGATAGCGGGAGCCCCAGATACGCAGTATTTT.

J is TRBJ2-1 and V is TRBV28, with 7 bases matching TRBD1. Germline trimming cut 3 bases from V and 7 bases from J; bases unmatched to any gene: 3. CDR1 and CDR2 (germline): MDHEN, SYDVKM. The CDR3 loop spans 13 amino acids. The CDR3 sequence is CASSFSQGNEQFF. DNA for the CDR3: TGTGCCAGCAGTTTTTCACAGGGGAATGAGCAGTTCTTC. Looking up the rest from reference TRBV28 and TRBJ2-1 gives the full variable domain: DVKVTQSSRYLVKRTGEKVFLECVQDMDHENMFWYRQDPGLGLRLIYFSYDVKMKEKGDIPEGYSVSREKKERFSLILESASTNQTSMYLCASSFSQGNEQFFGPGTRLTVL.

The rearrangement uses TRBV28 and TRBJ2-7, with D hard to call. Trimming left V 6 bases short and J 9 bases short, with 9 bases between. This CDR3 contains 10 residues. Germline-derived CDR1 and CDR2 are MDHEN and SYDVKM. The DNA for the CDR3 is TGTGCCAGCAGAGGGTACTCGCAGTACTTC. It is translated as CASRGYSQYF.

The J gene is TRBJ2-3, the V gene TRBV28, with TRBD2 matching over 16 bases. This CDR3 region has 19 residues. Unmatched junction bases numbered 15, after V lost 7 bases and J lost 5 bases. Germline V lookup: CDR1 MDHEN, CDR2 SYDVKM. For the CDR3, the DNA is TGTGCCAGCATCTCCGGGACTAGCGGGAGGGATGGGGCGGGAGATACGCAGTATTTT. Encoded protein: CASISGTSGRDGAGDTQYF.

The V call is TRBV27, the J call TRBJ2-1, with 7 positions matching TRBD2. Germline assignment: CDR1 MNHEY and CDR2 SMNVEV (reference sequence). This CDR3 has 14 residues. J lost 7 bases, V lost 3 bases, and 6 bases had no gene match. The CDR3 spells CASSFGRAGNEQFF. CDR3 in DNA: TGTGCCAGCAGTTTTGGGAGGGCCGGGAATGAGCAGTTCTTC.

The V call is TRBV6-5, the J call TRBJ2-1, with a tentative D call TRBD1 (6 bases). The V end was cut by 2 bases, the J end by 4 bases, with 6 bases between. The CDR3 is 13 amino acids. Germline CDR1 reads MNHEY; CDR2 reads SVGAGI. The CDR3 DNA reads as TGTGCCAGCAGTTACGGACAGTACAATGAGCAGTTCTTC. Its translation: CASSYGQYNEQFF.

This chain connects TRBV29-1 to TRBJ1-2; TRBD1 is a possible D gene (5 bases). Germline CDR1 and CDR2: SQVTM and ANQGSEA. The length of the CDR3 is 15 residues. V was pared by 0 bases and J by 4 bases, with 15 bases between. Written as DNA, the CDR3 is TGCAGCGTTGAAGAAGGCCGGGGACGCCTCTATGGCTACACCTTC. Translation gives CSVEEGRGRLYGYTF. The full variable domain, in which reference TRBV29-1 and TRBJ1-2 provide the parts outside the CDR3, is SAVISQKPSRDICQRGTSLTIQCQVDSQVTMMFWYRQQPGQSLTLIATANQGSEATYESGFVIDKFPISRPNLTFSTLTVSNMSPEDSSIYLCSVEEGRGRLYGYTFGSGTRLTVV.

The genes are TRBV28 and TRBJ1-4; D remains unclear. CDR3 length: 13 amino acids. Between the trimmed V and J ends, which lost 1 base and 8 bases, there was a span of 8 bases. Germline CDR1 MDHEN, CDR2 SYDVKM. The CDR3 DNA reads as TGTGCCAGCAGTTTATATGGAATGGAAAAACTGTTTTTT. Translated, it gives CASSLYGMEKLFF. Complete variable domain (other parts from reference TRBV28 and TRBJ1-4): DVKVTQSSRYLVKRTGEKVFLECVQDMDHENMFWYRQDPGLGLRLIYFSYDVKMKEKGDIPEGYSVSREKKERFSLILESASTNQTSMYLCASSLYGMEKLFFGSGTQLSVL.

V and J are TRBV19 and TRBJ1-5; D is perhaps TRBD1 (5 bases). V was shortened by 6 bases and J by 0 bases, with 12 bases between the two germline ends. Looked up from germline, CDR1 is LNHDA and CDR2 is SQIVND (reference sequence). The CDR3 sequence is 15 residues long. The CDR3 loop is CASRDNQHSNQPQHF. The CDR3 nucleotides read TGTGCCAGTAGGGACAATCAGCATAGCAATCAGCCCCAGCATTTT.

The chain recombines TRBV15 with TRBJ2-5; possibly TRBD2 for D (6 bases). The DNA end favors TRBJ2-7, so the J call may be wrong. CDR3 size: 15 residues. Looked up from germline, CDR1 is LNHNV and CDR2 is YYDKDF (reference sequence). The DNA for the CDR3 is TGTGCCACCAGCAGGGTCGCGGGGACCTCATACGAGCAGTACTTC. Residues: CATSRVAGTSYEQYF.

The rearrangement joins TRBV5-1 to TRBJ2-1, with 9 bases that match TRBD1. CDR3 size: 15 residues. V dropped 4 bases and J dropped 2; count of bases not matched to a gene: 4. Germline V CDR1 and CDR2: SGHRS, YFSETQ. The CDR3: CASSVRDRAYNEQFF. The DNA of the CDR3 is TGCGCCAGCAGCGTCCGGGACAGGGCCTACAATGAGCAGTTCTTC.

This chain uses TRBV5-1 with TRBJ2-7; 7 positions agree with TRBD2. In germline, CDR1 is SGHRS, CDR2 YFSETQ. Trimming cost V 2 bases and J 6 bases; bases outside gene matches: 14. There are 16 residues in the CDR3. As DNA, the CDR3 is TGCGCCAGCAGCTTAACTACGGGGGGTTCCCAACGCGAGCAGTACTTC. Amino acids: CASSLTTGGSQREQYF. The variable domain in full, with the rest retrieved from reference TRBV5-1 and TRBJ2-7, is KAGVTQTPRYLIKTRGQQVTLSCSPISGHRSVSWYQQTPGQGLQFLFEYFSETQRNKGNFPGRFSGRQFSNSRSEMNVSTLELGDSALYLCASSLTTGGSQREQYFGPGTRLTVT.

This sequence joins TRBV19 and TRBJ2-1; 9 bases are shared with TRBD1. Losses at the gene ends were 7 bases for V and 4 bases for J; bases not matched to a gene: 8. CDR3 length: 15 residues. CDR1 is LNHDA and CDR2 is SQIVND in the germline V gene (reference sequence). CDR3 region: CASTPDRGVYNEQFF. In DNA, the CDR3 is TGTGCCAGTACCCCAGACAGGGGGGTTTACAATGAGCAGTTCTTC.